The 7 T cell receptor beta chains given below trace back to one sample, sequenced in a study of OX40 agonist ivuxolimab in advanced cancers. Produced via immunoSEQ multiplex PCR; TCRdb's table is partial and in-frame only. The data contain tens of thousands of clones, around 86% of them singletons. The sequenced sample was CD4+ or CD8+ T cells sorted from blood, obtained in a trial of the OX40 agonist ivuxolimab. The receptors stem from an adult with an advanced solid tumor such as melanoma, head and neck, liver or kidney cancer.

The chain employs TRBV7-9 and TRBJ1-1; perhaps TRBD1 as D (5 bases). This CDR3 has 15 residues. V lost 5 bases to trimming and J lost 0 bases, with 13 bases between them. Germline V gene lookup returns CDR1 SEHNR and CDR2 FQNEAQ (reference sequence). The CDR3 DNA is TGTGCCAGCAGCCCGTGGGGACCGATGAACACTGAAGCTTTCTTT. Its protein product is CASSPWGPMNTEAFF.

This sequence joins TRBV28 and TRBJ1-4; no clear D. In germline, CDR1 is MDHEN, CDR2 SYDVKM. Deletions cut 5 bases from V and 5 bases from J, with 6 bases between. CDR3 length: 12 amino acids. CDR3 coding DNA: TGTGCCAGCAGTCGCGGGAATGAAAAACTGTTTTTT. It codes for CASSRGNEKLFF.

V is TRBV28 and J is TRBJ2-7; no clear D gene. CDR1 and CDR2 (germline): MDHEN, SYDVKM. This CDR3 spans 11 amino acids. The ends were cut back, 8 bases at V and 2 bases at J, with 7 bases in the middle. The CDR3 is CASGLTYEQYF. The CDR3 DNA is TGTGCCAGCGGGTTGACCTACGAGCAGTACTTC.

The V and J genes are TRBV18 and TRBJ2-1, with TRBD2 matching over 13 bases. The V gene end was trimmed by 3 bases and the J gene end by 8 bases; junction bases not matched to a gene: 4. This CDR3 has 15 residues. Germline V gene sequence: CDR1 KGHSH, CDR2 LQKENI. The DNA for the CDR3 is TGTGCCAGCTCACCCCGGACTAGCGGGAGCTATGAGCAGTTCTTC. This translates into CASSPRTSGSYEQFF. The variable domain in full, completed from reference TRBV18 and TRBJ2-1, reads NAGVMQNPRHLVRRRGQEARLRCSPMKGHSHVYWYRQLPEEGLKFMVYLQKENIIDESGMPKERFSAEFPKEGPSILRIQQVVRGDSAAYFCASSPRTSGSYEQFFGPGTRLTVL.

This clone appeared a few times. The chain links TRBV4-1 to TRBJ1-5; D is unresolved. Looked up from germline, CDR1 is MGHRA and CDR2 is YSYEKL. Trimming took 0 bases from V and 2 from J, leaving 5 bases between them. The CDR3 contains 14 residues. The CDR3 spells CASSQENRNQPQHF. The CDR3 DNA follows: TGCGCCAGCAGCCAAGAAAATCGCAATCAGCCCCAGCATTTT.

This rearrangement joins TRBV15 to TRBJ2-7; D may be TRBD2 (7 bases). The germline CDR1 and CDR2 sequences are LNHNV and YYDKDF (reference sequence). V lost 4 bases and J 6 bases, leaving 16 bases between the germline ends. This CDR3 spans 14 amino acids. The CDR3 protein is CATSNRQGRGEQYF. The CDR3 nucleotides read TGTGCCACCAGCAACCGCCAGGGGAGGGGCGAGCAGTACTTC.

The DNA of the CDR3 is TGCGCCAGCAGCGCCCCGATATACAGGGTATCGAACACCGGGGAGCTGTTTTTT. Residues: CASSAPIYRVSNTGELFF. The J gene is TRBJ2-2, the V gene TRBV5-1; the D gene is possibly TRBD1 (6 bases). The CDR3 totals 18 residues. Germline lookup yields CDR1 SGHRS and CDR2 YFSETQ. V lost 4 bases and J lost 0, with 19 bases in between.